This T cell receptor (beta chain) was captured by sequencing in a study of CD8+ T cells in alopecia areata. Findings and limits, study-wide: In scalp samples, resident alphabeta T cells of normal skin are also sequenced.

Isolated RNA was reverse transcribed into cDNA used as the sequencing template. Produced via immunoSEQ multiplex PCR; TCRdb's table is partial and in-frame only. The sample shows under 250,000 clones, 50% to 60% of them seen only once. In its sample, this clone was seen a few times. As yet, its antigen is unknown. Per germline, CDR1 SEHNR and CDR2 FQNEAQ (reference sequence). V shed 5 bases and J 7 bases; nucleotides not matched to a gene: 8. The CDR3 sequence is 14 residues long. Investigators sorted PBMCs to obtain both CD4+ and CD8+ T cells. Sequenced here: CD4+ T cells sorted from blood, sampled at week 0. The chain couples TRBV7-9 to TRBJ2-1, with 7 bases matching TRBD2. This TCR derives from a human donor with alopecia areata. The CDR3 spells CASSPSGSWNEQFF. The CDR3, as DNA: TGTGCCAGCAGCCCTAGCGGTTCCTGGAATGAGCAGTTCTTC.